Below are 5 T cell receptor beta chains sequenced from a single sample in a study of beta chain features in type 1 diabetes. The isolated RNA, all of it, was reverse transcribed, so expressed TCRB transcripts were what got sequenced. Produced via immunoSEQ multiplex PCR; TCRdb's table is partial and in-frame only. The sample contains about 340,000 clones, roughly 8% of which appear only once. Sequencing was performed on central memory CD4+ T cells from blood. Every receptor here comes from a woman aged 18-30 years in good health.

This clone was seen only a few times. The rearrangement uses TRBV28 and TRBJ1-4; D might be TRBD1 (5 bases). The CDR3 contains 19 residues. The V end lost 2 bases, the J end lost 0 bases, and 19 bases lay between the germline ends. Germline loops: CDR1 MDHEN, CDR2 SYDVKM. CDR3 coding DNA: TGTGCCAGCAGTTTAGCCATCGGGGCTAACAGAGCAACTAATGAAAAACTGTTTTTT. Its protein product is CASSLAIGANRATNEKLFF.

CDR3 protein: CATERTGLSYEQYF. CDR3 DNA sequence: TGTGCCACCGAAAGGACAGGACTCTCCTACGAGCAGTACTTC. This chain uses TRBV6-6 with TRBJ2-7; 7 nucleotides align to TRBD1. Trimming at V came to 10 bases and at J to 0 bases, leaving 9 bases not matched to a gene. This CDR3 is 14 amino acids long. The germline V gene has CDR1 MNHNY and CDR2 SVGAGI (reference sequence).

This clone was recorded many times. This chain connects TRBV7-8 to TRBJ2-2; D gene uncertain. V was cut by 1 base and J by 7 bases, with 13 bases left in between. From germline, CDR1 is SGHVS and CDR2 FQNEAQ. The CDR3 runs to 15 residues. This chain's CDR3 is CASSLDLIGRGELFF. CDR3 nucleotides: TGTGCCAGCAGCTTAGATCTTATCGGGCGCGGGGAGCTGTTTTTT.

V usage is TRBV7-2 and J usage is TRBJ2-1, with 10 bases that match TRBD2. The CDR3 has 15 residues. Trimming at V came to 1 base and at J to 12 bases, leaving 9 bases not matched to a gene. CDR1 and CDR2 (germline): SGHTA, FQGNSA. The CDR3 DNA sequence: TGTGCCAGCAGCTTAGTGGCTAGCGGGAGTATAAGGCAGTTCTTC. This sequence encodes CASSLVASGSIRQFF.

The chain combines TRBV7-6 with TRBJ2-2, with a weak D call TRBD2 (6 bases). This CDR3 contains 16 residues. Germline CDR1 is SGHVS and CDR2 is FNYEAQ. Trimming shortened V by 0 bases and J by 6 bases, and 14 bases separated the two germline ends. The CDR3, as DNA: TGTGCCAGCAGCTTAGCGCAGACTAGTTTTTCCGGGGAGCTGTTTTTT. This codes for CASSLAQTSFSGELFF. The full variable domain, its missing parts supplied by reference TRBV7-6 and TRBJ2-2, is GAGVSQSPRYKVTKRGQDVALRCDPISGHVSLYWYRQALGQGPEFLTYFNYEAQQDKSGLPNDRFSAERPEGSISTLTIQRTEQRDSAMYRCASSLAQTSFSGELFFGEGSRLTVL.